Listed here is a single T cell receptor (beta chain). Its cognate antigen is unknown. The entry originates in a study of T cells after yellow fever vaccination. The overall study: The SMART-Seq v4 Ultra Low Input method served to prepare the low-cell-number fractions. Study-level findings and limits: The booster saw the reappearance of most primary-vaccination clones (approximately 96% CD4, 80% to 90% CD8).

TCRdb processed the 5' RACE reads anew with MiXCR; each CDR3 protein has one entry. The table includes fewer than 450,000 distinct CDR3 sequences, around a tenth detected once. Specimen: PBMCs, collected on the day of the first yellow fever vaccination. The clonotype originates from a man between 18 and 35 years old who received the YFV17D yellow fever vaccine.

CDR3 coding DNA: TGTGCCAGCAGCTTGGTCGTAGGGGGAGGGTCCTATGGCTACACCTTC. This gives the protein CASSLVVGGGSYGYTF. V gene TRBV5-5 combines with J gene TRBJ1-2, with a tentative D call TRBD1 (6 bases). Looked up from germline, CDR1 is SGHKS and CDR2 is YYEKEE (reference sequence). The CDR3 is 16 amino acids. V lost 0 bases to trimming and J lost 4 bases, with 16 bases between them.